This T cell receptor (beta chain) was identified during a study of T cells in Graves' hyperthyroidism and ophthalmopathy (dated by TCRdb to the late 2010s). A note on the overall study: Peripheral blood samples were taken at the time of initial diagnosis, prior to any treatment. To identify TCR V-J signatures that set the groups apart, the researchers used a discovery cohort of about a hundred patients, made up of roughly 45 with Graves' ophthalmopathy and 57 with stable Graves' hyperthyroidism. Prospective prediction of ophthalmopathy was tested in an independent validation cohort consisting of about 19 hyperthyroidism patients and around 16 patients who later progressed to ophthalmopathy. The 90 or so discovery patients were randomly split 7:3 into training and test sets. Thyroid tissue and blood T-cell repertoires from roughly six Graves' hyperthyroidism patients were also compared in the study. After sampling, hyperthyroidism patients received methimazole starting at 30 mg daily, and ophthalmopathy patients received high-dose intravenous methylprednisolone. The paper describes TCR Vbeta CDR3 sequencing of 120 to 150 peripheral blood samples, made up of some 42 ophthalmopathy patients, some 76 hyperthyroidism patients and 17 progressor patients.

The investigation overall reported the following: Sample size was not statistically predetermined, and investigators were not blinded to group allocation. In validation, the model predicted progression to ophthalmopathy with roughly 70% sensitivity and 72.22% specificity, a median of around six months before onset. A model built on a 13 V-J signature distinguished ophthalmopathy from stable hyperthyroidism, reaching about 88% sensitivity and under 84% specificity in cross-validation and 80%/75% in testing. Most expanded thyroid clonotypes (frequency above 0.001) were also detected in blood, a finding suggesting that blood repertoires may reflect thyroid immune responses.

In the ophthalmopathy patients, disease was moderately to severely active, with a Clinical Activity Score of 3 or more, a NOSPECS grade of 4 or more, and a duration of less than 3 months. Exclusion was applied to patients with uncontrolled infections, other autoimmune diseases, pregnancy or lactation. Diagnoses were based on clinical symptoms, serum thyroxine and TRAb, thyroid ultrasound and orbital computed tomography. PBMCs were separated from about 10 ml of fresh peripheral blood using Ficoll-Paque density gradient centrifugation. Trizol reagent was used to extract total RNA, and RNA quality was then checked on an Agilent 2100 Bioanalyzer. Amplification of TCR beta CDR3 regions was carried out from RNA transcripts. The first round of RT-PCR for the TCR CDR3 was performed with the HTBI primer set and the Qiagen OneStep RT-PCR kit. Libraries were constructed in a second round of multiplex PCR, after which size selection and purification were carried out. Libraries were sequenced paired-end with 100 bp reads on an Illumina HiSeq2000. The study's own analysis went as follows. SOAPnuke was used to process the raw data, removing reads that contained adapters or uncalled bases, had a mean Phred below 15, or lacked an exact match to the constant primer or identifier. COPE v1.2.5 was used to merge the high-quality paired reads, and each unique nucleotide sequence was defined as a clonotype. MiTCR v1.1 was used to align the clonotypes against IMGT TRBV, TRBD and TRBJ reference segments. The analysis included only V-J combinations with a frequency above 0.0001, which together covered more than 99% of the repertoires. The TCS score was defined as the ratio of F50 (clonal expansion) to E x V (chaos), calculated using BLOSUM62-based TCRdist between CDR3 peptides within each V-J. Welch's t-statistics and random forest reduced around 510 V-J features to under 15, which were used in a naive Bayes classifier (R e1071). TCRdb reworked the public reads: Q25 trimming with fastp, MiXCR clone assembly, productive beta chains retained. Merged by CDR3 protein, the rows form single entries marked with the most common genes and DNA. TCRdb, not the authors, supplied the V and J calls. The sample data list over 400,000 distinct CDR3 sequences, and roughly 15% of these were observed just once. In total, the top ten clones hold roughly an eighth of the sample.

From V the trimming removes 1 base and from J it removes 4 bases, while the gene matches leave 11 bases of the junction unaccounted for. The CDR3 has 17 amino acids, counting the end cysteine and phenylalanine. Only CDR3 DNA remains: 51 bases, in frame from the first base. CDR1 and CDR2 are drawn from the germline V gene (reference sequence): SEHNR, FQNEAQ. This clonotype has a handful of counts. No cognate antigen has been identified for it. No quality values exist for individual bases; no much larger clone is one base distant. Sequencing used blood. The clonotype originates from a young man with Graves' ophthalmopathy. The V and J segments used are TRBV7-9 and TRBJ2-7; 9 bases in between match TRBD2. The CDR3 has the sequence CASSLGGSSGSLYEQYF. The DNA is TGTGCCAGCAGCTTAGGAGGCAGTAGCGGGAGCTTATACGAGCAGTACTTC. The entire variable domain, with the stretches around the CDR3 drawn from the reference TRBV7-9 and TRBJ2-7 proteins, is DTGVSQNPRHKITKRGQNVTFRCDPISEHNRLYWYRQTLGQGPEFLTYFQNEAQLEKSRLLSDRFSAERPKGSFSTLEIQRTEQGDSAMYLCASSLGGSSGSLYEQYFGPGTRLTVT.